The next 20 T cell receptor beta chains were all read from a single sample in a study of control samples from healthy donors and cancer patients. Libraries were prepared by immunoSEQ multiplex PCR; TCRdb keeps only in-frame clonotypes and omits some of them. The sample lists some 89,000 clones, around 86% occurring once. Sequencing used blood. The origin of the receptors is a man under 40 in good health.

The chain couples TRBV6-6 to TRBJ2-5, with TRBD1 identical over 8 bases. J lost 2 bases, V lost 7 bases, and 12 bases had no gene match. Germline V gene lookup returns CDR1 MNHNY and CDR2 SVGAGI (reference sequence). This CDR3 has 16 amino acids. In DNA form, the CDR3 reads TGTGCCAGCAACGACCTGGGGACAGGATCACAAGAGACCCAGTACTTC. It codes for CASNDLGTGSQETQYF.

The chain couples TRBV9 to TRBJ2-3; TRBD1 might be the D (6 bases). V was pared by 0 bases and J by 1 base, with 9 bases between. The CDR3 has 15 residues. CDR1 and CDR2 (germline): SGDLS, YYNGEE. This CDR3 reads CASSVGQERTDTQYF. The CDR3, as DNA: TGTGCCAGCAGCGTAGGACAGGAACGCACAGATACGCAGTATTTT.

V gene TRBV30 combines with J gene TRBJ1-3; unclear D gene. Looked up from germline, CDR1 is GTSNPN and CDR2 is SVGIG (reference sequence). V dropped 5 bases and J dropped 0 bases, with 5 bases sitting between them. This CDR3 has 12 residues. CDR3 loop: CAWGDSGNTIYF. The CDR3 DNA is TGTGCCTGGGGTGACTCTGGAAACACCATATATTTT.

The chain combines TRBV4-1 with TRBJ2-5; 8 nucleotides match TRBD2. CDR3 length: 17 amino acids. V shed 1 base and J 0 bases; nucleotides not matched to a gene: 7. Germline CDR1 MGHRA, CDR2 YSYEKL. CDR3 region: CASSQGPGAGDQETQYF. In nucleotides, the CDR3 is TGCGCCAGCAGCCAAGGACCAGGAGCGGGGGACCAAGAGACCCAGTACTTC.

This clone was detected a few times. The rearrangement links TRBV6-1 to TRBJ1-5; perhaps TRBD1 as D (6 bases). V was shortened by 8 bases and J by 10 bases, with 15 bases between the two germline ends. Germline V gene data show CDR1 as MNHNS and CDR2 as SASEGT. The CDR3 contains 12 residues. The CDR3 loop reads CASFRDRPPQHF. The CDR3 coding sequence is TGTGCCAGCTTTCGCGACAGGCCCCCCCAGCATTTT.

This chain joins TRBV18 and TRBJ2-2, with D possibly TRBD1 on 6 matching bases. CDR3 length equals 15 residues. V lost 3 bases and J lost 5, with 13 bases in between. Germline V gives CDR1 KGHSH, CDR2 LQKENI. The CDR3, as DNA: TGTGCCAGCTCACCTAGACAGGTTGGAACCGGGGAGCTGTTTTTT. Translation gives CASSPRQVGTGELFF. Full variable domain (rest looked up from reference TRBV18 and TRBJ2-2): NAGVMQNPRHLVRRRGQEARLRCSPMKGHSHVYWYRQLPEEGLKFMVYLQKENIIDESGMPKERFSAEFPKEGPSILRIQQVVRGDSAAYFCASSPRQVGTGELFFGEGSRLTVL.

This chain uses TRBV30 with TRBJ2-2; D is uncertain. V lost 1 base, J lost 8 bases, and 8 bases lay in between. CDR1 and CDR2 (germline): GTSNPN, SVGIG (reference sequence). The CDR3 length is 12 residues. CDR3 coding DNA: TGTGCCTGGAGTGGTAGTGGTGGGGAGCTGTTTTTT. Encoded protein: CAWSGSGGELFF.

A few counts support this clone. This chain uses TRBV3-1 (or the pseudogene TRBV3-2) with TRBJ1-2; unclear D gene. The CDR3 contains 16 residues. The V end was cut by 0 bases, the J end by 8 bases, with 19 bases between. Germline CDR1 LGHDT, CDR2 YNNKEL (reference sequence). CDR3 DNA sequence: TGTGCCAGCAGCCAAGAAGGGAACACGTGGGTGTGGGGCTACACCTTC. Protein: CASSQEGNTWVWGYTF.

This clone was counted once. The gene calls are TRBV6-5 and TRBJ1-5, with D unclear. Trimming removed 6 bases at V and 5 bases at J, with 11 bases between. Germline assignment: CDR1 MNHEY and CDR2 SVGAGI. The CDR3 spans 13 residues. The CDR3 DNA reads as TGTGCCAGCAGCACCGGGCCTTATCAGCCCCAGCATTTT. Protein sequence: CASSTGPYQPQHF.

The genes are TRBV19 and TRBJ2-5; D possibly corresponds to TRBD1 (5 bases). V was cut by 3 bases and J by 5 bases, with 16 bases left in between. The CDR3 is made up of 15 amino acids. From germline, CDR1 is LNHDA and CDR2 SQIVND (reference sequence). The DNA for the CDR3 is TGTGCCAGTAGTATGGTCCAGGGCATTCGGGAGACCCAGTACTTC. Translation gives CASSMVQGIRETQYF.

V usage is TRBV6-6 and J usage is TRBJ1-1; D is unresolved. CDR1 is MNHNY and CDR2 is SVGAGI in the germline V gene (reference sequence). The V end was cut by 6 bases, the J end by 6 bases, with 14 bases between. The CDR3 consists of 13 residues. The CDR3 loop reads CASSYTRVAEAFF. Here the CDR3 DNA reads TGTGCCAGCAGCTACACACGAGTCGCTGAAGCTTTCTTT.

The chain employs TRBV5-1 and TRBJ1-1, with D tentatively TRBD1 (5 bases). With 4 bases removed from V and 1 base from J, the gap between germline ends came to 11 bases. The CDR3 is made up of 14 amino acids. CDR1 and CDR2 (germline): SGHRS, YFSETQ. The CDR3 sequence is CASSLGGENTEAFF. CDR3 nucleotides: TGCGCCAGCAGCCTGGGAGGGGAGAACACTGAAGCTTTCTTT.

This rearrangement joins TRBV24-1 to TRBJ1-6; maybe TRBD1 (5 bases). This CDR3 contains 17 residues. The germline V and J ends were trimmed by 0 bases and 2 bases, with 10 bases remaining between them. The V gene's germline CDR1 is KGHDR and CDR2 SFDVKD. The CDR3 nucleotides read TGTGCCACCAGTGATTTGAGAGACAGCCCCTATAATTCACCCCTCCACTTT. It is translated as CATSDLRDSPYNSPLHF.

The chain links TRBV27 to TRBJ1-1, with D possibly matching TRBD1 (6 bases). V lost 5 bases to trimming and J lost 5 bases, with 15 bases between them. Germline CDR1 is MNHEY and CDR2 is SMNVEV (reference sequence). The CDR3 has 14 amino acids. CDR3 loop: CASSDGGSKTEAFF. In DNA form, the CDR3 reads TGTGCCAGCAGTGATGGGGGCAGTAAAACTGAAGCTTTCTTT.

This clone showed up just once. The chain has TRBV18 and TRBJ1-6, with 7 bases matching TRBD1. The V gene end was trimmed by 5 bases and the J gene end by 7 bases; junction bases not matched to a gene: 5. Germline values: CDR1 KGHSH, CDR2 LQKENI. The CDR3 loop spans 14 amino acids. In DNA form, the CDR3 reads TGTGCCAGCTCAGACAGGGAGGGAAATTCACCCCTCCACTTT. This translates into CASSDREGNSPLHF. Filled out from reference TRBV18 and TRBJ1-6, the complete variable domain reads NAGVMQNPRHLVRRRGQEARLRCSPMKGHSHVYWYRQLPEEGLKFMVYLQKENIIDESGMPKERFSAEFPKEGPSILRIQQVVRGDSAAYFCASSDREGNSPLHFGNGTRLTVT.

The CDR3 DNA is TGTGCCAGCAGCCAAGGGGCGGGGGGGTTCCAATCATCATACAATGAGCAGTTCTTC. It specifies CASSQGAGGFQSSYNEQFF. The chain carries TRBV3-1 (or the pseudogene TRBV3-2) and TRBJ2-1; 9 bases fit TRBD2. The V gene end was trimmed by 1 base and the J gene end by 4 bases; junction bases not matched to a gene: 14. The CDR3 is made up of 19 amino acids. Germline V gene lookup returns CDR1 LGHDT and CDR2 YNNKEL (reference sequence).

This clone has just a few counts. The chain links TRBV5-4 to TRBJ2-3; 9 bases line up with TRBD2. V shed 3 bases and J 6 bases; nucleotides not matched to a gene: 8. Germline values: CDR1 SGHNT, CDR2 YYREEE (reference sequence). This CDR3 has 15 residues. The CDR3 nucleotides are TGTGCCAGCAGCTACGGCGGGGGGGCCCTCGATACGCAGTATTTT. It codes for CASSYGGGALDTQYF.

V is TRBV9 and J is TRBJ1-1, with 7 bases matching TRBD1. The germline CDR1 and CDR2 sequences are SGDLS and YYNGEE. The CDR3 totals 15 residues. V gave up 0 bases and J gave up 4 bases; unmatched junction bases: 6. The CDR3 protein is CASSVGEGGRTEAFF. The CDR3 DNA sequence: TGTGCCAGCAGCGTAGGGGAAGGGGGCCGCACTGAAGCTTTCTTT.

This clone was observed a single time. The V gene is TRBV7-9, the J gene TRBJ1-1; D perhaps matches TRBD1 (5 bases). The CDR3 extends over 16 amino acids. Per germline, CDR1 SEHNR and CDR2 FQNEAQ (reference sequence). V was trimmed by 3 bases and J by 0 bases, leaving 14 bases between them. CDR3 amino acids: CASSLGGQGLNTEAFF. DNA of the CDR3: TGTGCCAGCAGCTTGGGCGGGCAGGGCCTGAACACTGAAGCTTTCTTT.

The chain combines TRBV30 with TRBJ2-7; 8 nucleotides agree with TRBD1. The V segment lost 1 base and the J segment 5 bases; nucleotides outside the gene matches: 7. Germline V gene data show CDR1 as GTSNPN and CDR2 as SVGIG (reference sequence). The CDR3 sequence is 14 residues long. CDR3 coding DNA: TGTGCCTGGAGTGCGGACAGGGTTAGCCACGAGCAGTACTTC. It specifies CAWSADRVSHEQYF.